This T cell receptor (beta chain) was observed in a study of glioma-infiltrating T cells after dendritic cell vaccination. Background on the study: Between the early 2000s and the early 2010s, patients got autologous tumor lysate-pulsed dendritic cell vaccines. The vaccine used monocyte-derived dendritic cells pulsed overnight with autologous tumor lysate. Study-level points and caveats: Longer survival after dendritic cell vaccination followed higher pretreatment TIL content.

Concerning this clone itself: Its antigen remains unknown.

Trimming cost V 5 bases and J 0 bases, with 13 bases left between them. The germline gives CDR1 SGHAT, CDR2 FQNNGV. This CDR3 has 16 amino acids. The repertoire was sequenced with immunoSEQ multiplex PCR; TCRdb's copy has only in-frame clones and lacks some. The data show around 72,000 clones, 80% to 85% seen once. The specimen was blood, collected before dendritic cell vaccination. The source is a human donor with glioblastoma. The J gene is TRBJ2-2, the V gene TRBV11-2, with a possible D match to TRBD2 (5 bases). The CDR3 sequence is CASSAGRATNTGELFF. CDR3 bases: TGTGCCAGCAGCGCTGGGCGGGCTACGAACACCGGGGAGCTGTTTTTT.